The entry that follows covers one TCR beta chain sequence. Its matching antigen is unknown. From the RT-PCR reads, TCRdb called clonotypes with MiXCR, one entry per CDR3 protein. The sample contains about 800,000 distinct CDR3 sequences, about 20% of which appear only once. The data are from a study of response to subunit inactivated influenza vaccine. General study findings and limits: Each seasonal influenza vaccination, the authors suggested, recruits few new T cells.

The sequence came from a man in his fifties or sixties who received an inactivated influenza vaccine. The starting material was PBMCs from blood, obtained roughly 5 days after vaccination.

CDR3 bases: TGTGCCAGCAGCTCCGGGACAGGACACTACGAGCAGTACTTC. It translates to CASSSGTGHYEQYF. The chain uses TRBV11-2 and TRBJ2-7; TRBD1 matches at 8 bases. The ends lost 4 bases at V and 3 bases at J; junction bases unmatched: 5. The CDR3 covers 14 residues. Germline CDR1 is SGHAT and CDR2 is FQNNGV.